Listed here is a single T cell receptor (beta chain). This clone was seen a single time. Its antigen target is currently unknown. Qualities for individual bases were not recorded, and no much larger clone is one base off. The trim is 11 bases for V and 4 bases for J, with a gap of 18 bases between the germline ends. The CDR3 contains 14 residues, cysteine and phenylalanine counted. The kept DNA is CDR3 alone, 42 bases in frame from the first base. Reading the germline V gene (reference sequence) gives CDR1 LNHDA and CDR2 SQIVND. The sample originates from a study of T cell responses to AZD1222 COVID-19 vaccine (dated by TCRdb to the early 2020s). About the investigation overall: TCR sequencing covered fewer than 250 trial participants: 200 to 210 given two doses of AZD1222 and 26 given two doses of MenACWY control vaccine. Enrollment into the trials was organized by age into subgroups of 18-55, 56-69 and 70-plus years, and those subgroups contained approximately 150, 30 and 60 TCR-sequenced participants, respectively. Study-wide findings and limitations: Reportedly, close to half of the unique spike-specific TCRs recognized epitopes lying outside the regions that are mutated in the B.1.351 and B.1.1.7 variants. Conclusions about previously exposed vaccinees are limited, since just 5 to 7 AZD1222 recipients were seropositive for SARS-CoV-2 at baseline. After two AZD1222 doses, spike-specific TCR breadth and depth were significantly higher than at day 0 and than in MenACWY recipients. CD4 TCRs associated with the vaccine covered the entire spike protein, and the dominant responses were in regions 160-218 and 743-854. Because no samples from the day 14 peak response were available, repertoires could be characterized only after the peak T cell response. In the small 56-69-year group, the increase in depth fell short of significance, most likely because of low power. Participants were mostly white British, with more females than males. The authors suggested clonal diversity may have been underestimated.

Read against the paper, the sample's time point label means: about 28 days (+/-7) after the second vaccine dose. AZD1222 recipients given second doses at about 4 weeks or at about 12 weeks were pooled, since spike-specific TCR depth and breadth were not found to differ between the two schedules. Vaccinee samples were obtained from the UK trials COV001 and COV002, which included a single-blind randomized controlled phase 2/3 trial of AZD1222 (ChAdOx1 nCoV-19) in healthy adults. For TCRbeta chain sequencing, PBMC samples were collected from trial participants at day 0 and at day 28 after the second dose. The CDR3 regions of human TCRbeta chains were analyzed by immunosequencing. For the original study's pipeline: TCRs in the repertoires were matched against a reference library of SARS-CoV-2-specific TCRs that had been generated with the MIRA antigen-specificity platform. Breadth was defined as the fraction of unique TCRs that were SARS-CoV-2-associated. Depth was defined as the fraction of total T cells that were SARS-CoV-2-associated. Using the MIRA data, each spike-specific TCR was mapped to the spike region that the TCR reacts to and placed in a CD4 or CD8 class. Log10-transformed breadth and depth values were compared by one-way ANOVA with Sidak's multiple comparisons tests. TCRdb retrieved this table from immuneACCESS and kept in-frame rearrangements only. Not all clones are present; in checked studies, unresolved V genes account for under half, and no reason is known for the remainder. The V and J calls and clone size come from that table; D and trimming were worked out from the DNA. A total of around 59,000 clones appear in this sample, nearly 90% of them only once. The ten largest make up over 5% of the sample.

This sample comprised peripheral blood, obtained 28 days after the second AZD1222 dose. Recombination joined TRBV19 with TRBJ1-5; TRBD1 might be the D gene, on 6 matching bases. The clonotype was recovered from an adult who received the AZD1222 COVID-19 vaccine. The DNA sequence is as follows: TGTGCCTCCCGGAAGGGGGGTCAGAATCAGCCCCAGCATTTT. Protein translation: CASRKGGQNQPQHF.